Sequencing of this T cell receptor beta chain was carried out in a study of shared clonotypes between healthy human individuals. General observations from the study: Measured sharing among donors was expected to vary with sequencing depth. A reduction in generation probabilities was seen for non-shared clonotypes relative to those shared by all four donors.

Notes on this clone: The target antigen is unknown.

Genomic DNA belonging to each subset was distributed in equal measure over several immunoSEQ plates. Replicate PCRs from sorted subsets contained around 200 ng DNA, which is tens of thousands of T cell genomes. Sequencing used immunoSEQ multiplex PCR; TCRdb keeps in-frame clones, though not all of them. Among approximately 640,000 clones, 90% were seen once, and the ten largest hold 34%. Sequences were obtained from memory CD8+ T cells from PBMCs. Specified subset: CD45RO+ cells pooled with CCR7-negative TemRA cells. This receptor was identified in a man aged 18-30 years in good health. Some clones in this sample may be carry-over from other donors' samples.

DNA for the CDR3: TGTGCCAGCAGCGTAACTGGGGCGCAGGGCTACACCTTC. It is translated as CASSVTGAQGYTF. V and J are TRBV9 and TRBJ1-2; possibly TRBD1 for D (5 bases). V lost 1 base to trimming and J lost 8 bases, with 12 bases between them. The CDR3 is made up of 13 amino acids. Per germline, CDR1 SGDLS and CDR2 YYNGEE.